This T cell receptor beta chain was sequenced during a study of T cell responses to AZD1222 COVID-19 vaccine. Repertoires were generated with immunoSEQ multiplex PCR, while TCRdb's copy carries only in-frame clones and drops some. The sample shows roughly 140,000 clones, around 90% of them seen only once. Germline V gene sequence: CDR1 SGHTA, CDR2 FQGNSA. J lost 7 bases, V lost 4 bases, and 11 bases had no gene match. This CDR3 region has 16 residues. The receptor's source is an adult who received the AZD1222 COVID-19 vaccine. This chain connects TRBV7-2 to TRBJ1-4, with 8 bases matching TRBD1. The sample in question was peripheral blood, obtained 28 days after the second AZD1222 dose. CDR3 bases: TGTGCCAGCAGCTCACATCAGGGGGCAGTAGGTGAAAAACTGTTTTTT. Translated: CASSSHQGAVGEKLFF.